Below are 29 T cell receptor beta chains sequenced from a single sample in a study of control samples from healthy donors and cancer patients. The protocol was immunoSEQ multiplex PCR, while the TCRdb copy is restricted to in-frame clones and leaves out a portion. The sample includes 90,000 to 120,000 clones, 70% to 85% of them seen just once. The sample consisted of blood. These receptors originate from a man between 18 and 35 years old in good health.

V gene TRBV5-6 combines with J gene TRBJ2-7, with 7 positions matching TRBD2. Germline values: CDR1 SGHDT, CDR2 YYEEEE. V was pared by 4 bases and J by 7 bases, with 2 bases of the junction left unmatched. CDR3 length equals 11 residues. The CDR3 nucleotides read TGTGCCAGCAGCCTCGGGGGGGAGCAGTACGTC. It specifies CASSLGGEQYV.

The chain uses TRBV7-2 and TRBJ2-2; no firm D call. The CDR3 loop spans 14 amino acids. The V gene's germline CDR1 is SGHTA and CDR2 FQGNSA. V dropped 1 base and J dropped 3 bases, with 6 bases sitting between them. The DNA of the CDR3 is TGTGCCAGCAGCTTAGTGTACCACACCGGGGAGCTGTTTTTT. This encodes CASSLVYHTGELFF. The full variable domain, in which reference TRBV7-2 and TRBJ2-2 provide the parts outside the CDR3, is GAGVSQSPSNKVTEKGKDVELRCDPISGHTALYWYRQSLGQGLEFLIYFQGNSAPDKSGLPSDRFSAERTGGSVSTLTIQRTQQEDSAVYLCASSLVYHTGELFFGEGSRLTVL.

V usage is TRBV6-5 and J usage is TRBJ2-1, with 9 bases aligning to TRBD1. The CDR3 loop spans 15 amino acids. The germline V gene has CDR1 MNHEY and CDR2 SVGAGI. Trimming cost V 6 bases and J 3 bases; bases outside gene matches: 6. DNA for the CDR3: TGTGCCAGCAGCTCCGGACAGGGGTACTACAATGAGCAGTTCTTC. As protein: CASSSGQGYYNEQFF.

The chain employs TRBV5-1 and TRBJ1-1; maybe TRBD1 (5 bases). With 7 bases removed from V and 1 base from J, the gap between germline ends came to 17 bases. This CDR3 is 15 amino acids long. The germline gives CDR1 SGHRS, CDR2 YFSETQ. The CDR3: CASYEGFKRNTEAFF. The CDR3 DNA sequence: TGCGCCAGCTACGAGGGGTTTAAGCGGAACACTGAAGCTTTCTTT.

The chain couples TRBV19 to TRBJ1-2; D is unclear. Germline-derived CDR1 and CDR2 are LNHDA and SQIVND (reference sequence). Trimming left V 3 bases short and J 2 bases short, with 10 bases between. The CDR3 is 14 residues long. Here the CDR3 DNA reads TGTGCCAGTAGTATGAGAGTGAACAACTATGGCTACACCTTC. Protein: CASSMRVNNYGYTF. The whole variable domain, filled in from reference TRBV19 and TRBJ1-2, reads DGGITQSPKYLFRKEGQNVTLSCEQNLNHDAMYWYRQDPGQGLRLIYYSQIVNDFQKGDIAEGYSVSREKKESFPLTVTSAQKNPTAFYLCASSMRVNNYGYTFGSGTRLTVV.

This CDR3 reads CASSGSGHPDTGELFF. For the CDR3, the DNA is TGTGCCAGCAGCGGGTCGGGACACCCGGACACCGGGGAGCTGTTTTTT. This chain joins TRBV9 and TRBJ2-2; perhaps TRBD1 as D (6 bases). This CDR3 region has 16 residues. V lost 3 bases, J lost 3 bases, and 15 bases lay in between. Germline CDR1 and CDR2: SGDLS and YYNGEE.

This chain links TRBV27 with TRBJ1-2, with TRBD1 identical over 12 bases. J was trimmed by 4 bases and V by 4 bases; bases with no gene match: 4. Germline V gives CDR1 MNHEY, CDR2 SMNVEV (reference sequence). The CDR3 sequence is 15 residues long. DNA of the CDR3: TGTGCCAGCAGTTCTCGGGACAGGGGGCTCTATGGCTACACCTTC. Amino acid sequence: CASSSRDRGLYGYTF.

The chain combines TRBV28 with TRBJ2-7; TRBD1 might be the D (6 bases). CDR1 is MDHEN, CDR2 SYDVKM, per germline. V was pared by 3 bases and J by 2 bases, with 14 bases between. This CDR3 has 15 amino acids. The DNA for the CDR3 is TGTGCCAGCAGTTTTTCCAGGGGTAACACCTACGAGCAGTACTTC. This sequence encodes CASSFSRGNTYEQYF.

This chain uses TRBV6-5 with TRBJ1-2, with no clear D. CDR1 is MNHEY, CDR2 SVGAGI, per germline. The CDR3 has 14 amino acids. Trimming stripped 6 bases from V and 6 bases from J, with 17 bases between. The CDR3 DNA reads as TGTGCCAGCAGCGATCAATGGGCTGGGCATGGCTACACCTTC. This sequence encodes CASSDQWAGHGYTF.

The chain combines TRBV4-3 with TRBJ1-4; maybe TRBD1 (5 bases). The CDR3 totals 17 residues. Germline CDR1 reads LGHNA; CDR2 reads YSLEER. V dropped 5 bases and J dropped 5 bases, with 21 bases sitting between them. The DNA for the CDR3 is TGCGCCAGCAGCTTTTTCCCCGGGGGGGTAGAGAATGAAAAACTGTTTTTT. Translating it yields CASSFFPGGVENEKLFF.

This rearrangement joins TRBV20-1 to TRBJ1-2; perhaps TRBD1 as D (5 bases). Germline CDR1 DFQATT, CDR2 SNEGSKA (reference sequence). V was pared by 5 bases and J by 8 bases, with 12 bases between. There are 11 residues in the CDR3. DNA of the CDR3: TGCAGTGCTGTTGCCGAGGGGGGCTACACCTTC. Protein: CSAVAEGGYTF.

The genes are TRBV7-9 and TRBJ2-7; either TRBD1 or TRBD2 may supply D (5 bases each). Germline V CDR1 and CDR2: SEHNR, FQNEAQ (reference sequence). Trimming removed 5 bases from V and 5 bases from J, with 19 bases in between. CDR3 length equals 15 residues. CDR3 amino acids: CASSLGPTVYDEQYF. For the CDR3, the DNA is TGTGCCAGCAGCCTGGGACCCACGGTCTATGACGAGCAGTACTTC. The whole variable domain, remainder taken from reference TRBV7-9 and TRBJ2-7, is DTGVSQNPRHKITKRGQNVTFRCDPISEHNRLYWYRQTLGQGPEFLTYFQNEAQLEKSRLLSDRFSAERPKGSFSTLEIQRTEQGDSAMYLCASSLGPTVYDEQYFGPGTRLTVT.

In its sample, this clone was seen a few times. V is TRBV10-2 and J is TRBJ1-1; D might be TRBD1 (5 bases). The CDR3 runs 14 residues. Germline V gene lookup returns CDR1 WSHSY and CDR2 SAAADI. Trimming shortened V by 0 bases and J by 4 bases, and 9 bases separated the two germline ends. CDR3 nucleotides: TGCGCCAGCAGTGAGTCGAGGGGTGGCACTGAAGCTTTCTTT. Translation: CASSESRGGTEAFF.

This chain joins TRBV12-3 or TRBV12-4 and TRBJ1-4, with D hard to call. V gave up 0 bases and J gave up 5 bases, with 4 bases separating them. This CDR3 is 13 amino acids long. The CDR3 DNA sequence: TGTGCCAGCAGTTTAGCGGGAAATGAAAAACTGTTTTTT. This sequence encodes CASSLAGNEKLFF.

V is TRBV5-4 and J is TRBJ1-1; D is ambiguous. This CDR3 contains 12 residues. The germline CDR1 and CDR2 sequences are SGHNT and YYREEE (reference sequence). Between the trimmed V and J ends, which lost 4 bases and 4 bases, there was a span of 8 bases. Written as DNA, the CDR3 is TGTGCCAGCAGCACGCGGACCACTGAAGCTTTCTTT. Translation: CASSTRTTEAFF.

This clone appeared a single time. V gene TRBV19 combines with J gene TRBJ2-1; D may be TRBD1 (6 bases). V lost 6 bases, J lost 2 bases, and 8 bases lay in between. Per the germline V gene, CDR1 is LNHDA and CDR2 is SQIVND (reference sequence). The CDR3 runs 13 residues. In DNA, the CDR3 is TGTGCCAGTAGCTGGGGGCCCTACAATGAGCAGTTCTTC. It translates to CASSWGPYNEQFF.

J is TRBJ1-2 and V is TRBV5-1, with TRBD1 identical over 12 bases. There are 16 residues in the CDR3. V gave up 4 bases and J gave up 0 bases; unmatched junction bases: 4. Germline V gene sequence: CDR1 SGHRS, CDR2 YFSETQ. The CDR3 nucleotides are TGCGCCAGCAGCCGGGACAGGGGGCAAGCTAACTATGGCTACACCTTC. Translation gives CASSRDRGQANYGYTF.

This chain connects TRBV6-2 or TRBV6-3 to TRBJ1-2, with D possibly being TRBD1 (5 bases). CDR1 is MNHEY, CDR2 SVGEGT, per germline. V was trimmed by 6 bases and J by 5 bases, leaving 19 bases between them. The CDR3 is 15 residues long. CDR3 region: CASSGLGRDWYGYTF. The CDR3 DNA reads as TGTGCCAGCAGCGGACTCGGACGGGACTGGTATGGCTACACCTTC.

This clone was observed a few times. The J gene is TRBJ1-4, the V gene TRBV5-6; D call uncertain. From germline, CDR1 is SGHDT and CDR2 YYEEEE. This CDR3 is 13 amino acids long. V lost 5 bases and J 6 bases, leaving 11 bases between the germline ends. CDR3 nucleotide sequence: TGTGCCAGCAGTTCGCGGGGTTATGAAAAACTGTTTTTT. Protein: CASSSRGYEKLFF.

The chain links TRBV27 to TRBJ2-7; 7 bases are a match to TRBD2. Germline V gives CDR1 MNHEY, CDR2 SMNVEV (reference sequence). The junction had 5 bases not matched to a gene; V was cut back by 6 bases and J by 6 bases. This CDR3 is 12 amino acids long. DNA for the CDR3: TGTGCCAGCAGCCCCGGCGGGGGCGAGCAGTACGTC. Translating gives CASSPGGGEQYV.

The J gene is TRBJ1-2, the V gene TRBV6-5, with D maybe TRBD1 (5 bases). This CDR3 region has 13 residues. CDR1 MNHEY and CDR2 SVGAGI come from the germline V gene. Trimming took off 8 bases at V and 7 bases at J, with 17 bases between the two ends. CDR3 bases: TGTGCCAGCTCTATCGGGGACGCGGGTGGCTACACCTTC. Protein: CASSIGDAGGYTF.

This clone was observed a handful of times. The V and J genes are TRBV6-6 and TRBJ1-2; TRBD1 is a possible D gene (6 bases). This CDR3 contains 14 residues. The V gene lost 2 bases and the J gene lost 2 bases, with 9 bases spanning the gap. In germline, CDR1 is MNHNY, CDR2 SVGAGI (reference sequence). CDR3 in amino acids: CASSYRTGNYGYTF. The DNA for the CDR3 is TGTGCCAGCAGTTACCGAACAGGGAACTATGGCTACACCTTC.

This chain connects TRBV5-6 to TRBJ1-2; 7 nucleotides align to TRBD1. CDR1 is SGHDT, CDR2 YYEEEE, per germline. The length of the CDR3 is 14 residues. Unmatched junction bases numbered 5, after V lost 4 bases and J lost 2 bases. This CDR3 is CASSPRGSNYGYTF. CDR3 bases: TGTGCCAGCAGCCCCAGGGGGTCGAACTATGGCTACACCTTC.

V is TRBV11-1 and J is TRBJ2-2, with D uncertain. V lost 1 base and J 9 bases, leaving 12 bases between the germline ends. The germline V gene encodes CDR1 SGHAT and CDR2 FQDESV (reference sequence). The CDR3 consists of 14 residues. As DNA, the CDR3 is TGTGCCAGCAGCTTAGTGGCGTCTTCCCGGGAGCTGTTTTTT. The encoded protein is CASSLVASSRELFF.

This chain links TRBV4-2 with TRBJ1-1, with D tentatively TRBD1 (5 bases). The CDR3 is 13 amino acids. Germline lookup yields CDR1 LGHNA and CDR2 YNFKEQ. V was cut by 4 bases and J by 1 base, with 7 bases left in between. CDR3 in amino acids: CASSRQGNTEAFF. The CDR3 DNA follows: TGTGCCAGCAGCCGTCAGGGGAACACTGAAGCTTTCTTT.

The chain uses TRBV6-5 and TRBJ2-5; 7 bases align to TRBD1. Germline lookup yields CDR1 MNHEY and CDR2 SVGAGI. The CDR3 is 14 residues long. Trimming at V came to 7 bases and at J to 0 bases, leaving 5 bases not matched to a gene. The CDR3 nucleotides read TGTGCCAGCATCCGGGACAGTTACCAAGAGACCCAGTACTTC. It encodes CASIRDSYQETQYF.

The rearrangement uses TRBV19 and TRBJ2-3; TRBD2 agrees at 8 bases. The V gene end was trimmed by 5 bases and the J gene end by 6 bases; junction bases not matched to a gene: 4. The CDR3 is 13 residues long. The V gene's germline CDR1 is LNHDA and CDR2 SQIVND (reference sequence). The CDR3 loop reads CASSLRGGDTQYF. For the CDR3, the DNA is TGTGCCAGTAGTCTCCGGGGGGGCGATACGCAGTATTTT. The full variable domain, its missing parts supplied by reference TRBV19 and TRBJ2-3, is DGGITQSPKYLFRKEGQNVTLSCEQNLNHDAMYWYRQDPGQGLRLIYYSQIVNDFQKGDIAEGYSVSREKKESFPLTVTSAQKNPTAFYLCASSLRGGDTQYFGPGTRLTVL.

The chain couples TRBV7-9 to TRBJ2-1, with 7 nucleotides matching TRBD1. After removal of 4 bases from V and 9 bases from J, the junction contained 6 bases not matched to a gene. The CDR3 totals 13 residues. Germline V gene data show CDR1 as SEHNR and CDR2 as FQNEAQ (reference sequence). The CDR3 DNA follows: TGTGCCAGCAGCTCACAGGGGCCCGTTGAGCAGTTCTTC. Translating it yields CASSSQGPVEQFF.

The V and J genes are TRBV7-2 and TRBJ2-7; weak D call: TRBD1 (5 bases). The CDR3 has 13 amino acids. CDR1 is SGHTA and CDR2 is FQGNSA in the germline V gene. Trimming shortened V by 3 bases and J by 6 bases, and 12 bases separated the two germline ends. The CDR3 sequence is CASSFDGRGEQYF. CDR3 coding DNA: TGTGCCAGCAGCTTTGATGGTAGGGGCGAGCAGTACTTC. Drawing the rest from reference TRBV7-2 and TRBJ2-7, the complete variable domain is GAGVSQSPSNKVTEKGKDVELRCDPISGHTALYWYRQSLGQGLEFLIYFQGNSAPDKSGLPSDRFSAERTGGSVSTLTIQRTQQEDSAVYLCASSFDGRGEQYFGPGTRLTVT.